The entry that follows covers one TCR beta chain sequence. The data originate from a study of blood T cell repertoires in COVID-19. The wider study: The samples span acute and convalescent COVID-19 from the United States, Italy and Spain.

Per the original data handling: Estimation of nucleated cell counts was performed using reference gene primer amplification. Profiled with immunoSEQ multiplex PCR; TCRdb holds only in-frame clones, not every one. That table gives V, J and clone size, and the DNA gave D and trimming. The sample carries tens of thousands of clones, 85% to 90% recorded once. Trimming left V 4 bases short and J 5 bases short, with 13 bases between. The CDR3 runs to 14 residues. CDR1 KGHDR and CDR2 SFDVKD come from the germline V gene. The sequencing sample was made of peripheral blood. This receptor was identified in a man in his 70s with active or convalescent COVID-19. This chain connects TRBV24-1 to TRBJ2-5; the D gene is possibly TRBD2 (5 bases). This CDR3 is CATSDVSRRETQYF. CDR3 DNA: TGTGCCACCAGTGACGTTTCCCGGAGGGAGACCCAGTACTTC.